This T cell receptor (beta chain) was documented in a study of T cell changes during pregnancy in multiple sclerosis. Produced via immunoSEQ multiplex PCR; TCRdb's table is partial and in-frame only. Of over 45,000 clones detected, 70% to 90% appear once; the ten largest clones hold about 0.4%. V lost 7 bases and J lost 0, with 12 bases in between. This CDR3 comprises 15 residues. Looked up from germline, CDR1 is WSHSY and CDR2 is SAAADI. The chain has TRBV10-2 and TRBJ1-4, with a tentative D call TRBD1 (6 bases). This clonotype was obtained from a female donor with multiple sclerosis, enrolled in a pregnancy study. Source: CD4+ T cells from peripheral blood mononuclear cells, taken in the third trimester of pregnancy. The CDR3 here is CASNGQPATNEKLFF. The CDR3 nucleotides read TGCGCCAGCAATGGACAGCCTGCAACTAATGAAAAACTGTTTTTT.